Shown below are 30 T cell receptor beta chains from a single sample sequenced in a study of cytomegalovirus exposure and HLA in healthy donors. 60 Vbeta and 13 Jbeta primers were used in PCR. Profiling relied on immunoSEQ multiplex PCR, and the TCRdb table lists in-frame clones only, not all of them. This sample has approximately 220,000 clones, with over 60% found just once. The specimen was PBMCs. All receptors derive from a man in his forties in good health and CMV-seronegative.

The genes are TRBV9 and TRBJ2-7; 7 bases are shared with TRBD1. CDR1 is SGDLS and CDR2 is YYNGEE in the germline V gene. The V and J ends lost 3 bases and 3 bases, in that order; junction bases with no gene match: 3. There are 13 residues in the CDR3. DNA of the CDR3: TGTGCCAGCAGCGCCGACAGGGACTACGAGCAGTACTTC. Translating it yields CASSADRDYEQYF.

The genes are TRBV6-1 and TRBJ2-7; tentative D call: TRBD2 (5 bases). V lost 2 bases and J lost 6, with 14 bases in between. From germline, CDR1 is MNHNS and CDR2 SASEGT. The CDR3 length is 14 residues. DNA of the CDR3: TGTGCCAGCAGTGAACCCCAGCGGTTAGCCGAGCAGTACTTC. Residues: CASSEPQRLAEQYF.

V is TRBV10-3 and J is TRBJ2-1; tentatively, D is TRBD1 (7 bases). Trimming took 3 bases from V and 8 from J, leaving 14 bases between them. The CDR3 has 14 amino acids. Germline-derived CDR1 and CDR2 are ENHRY and SYGVKD. CDR3 nucleotides: TGTGCCATCAGTGAACGGACCAGGGGGGATGAGCAGTTCTTC. Translating gives CAISERTRGDEQFF.

This clone was found a few times. This same CDR3 is encoded by further DNA sequences in the sample. The CDR3 DNA sequence: TGTGCCAGCAGCTCGGAGCGGGACACTGAAGCTTTCTTT. This translates into CASSSERDTEAFF. This chain uses TRBV7-3 with TRBJ1-1; no firm D call. The CDR3 spans 13 residues. Germline values: CDR1 SGHTA, CDR2 FQGTGA. Trimming took off 4 bases at V and 3 bases at J, with 9 bases between the two ends.

V gene TRBV27 combines with J gene TRBJ2-7; 7 bases match TRBD1. The CDR3 has 14 residues. Germline CDR1 is MNHEY and CDR2 is SMNVEV (reference sequence). Unmatched junction bases numbered 2, after V lost 3 bases and J lost 0 bases. CDR3 coding DNA: TGTGCCAGCAGTTTGACAGGGTACTCCTACGAGCAGTACTTC. It codes for CASSLTGYSYEQYF.

The chain is built from TRBV11-1 and TRBJ2-1; D may be TRBD1 (5 bases). Trimming removed 2 bases at V and 3 bases at J, with 5 bases between. Germline V gene lookup returns CDR1 SGHAT and CDR2 FQDESV (reference sequence). There are 13 residues in the CDR3. CDR3 in DNA: TGTGCCAGCAGCTTAACAGGCTACAATGAGCAGTTCTTC. Protein: CASSLTGYNEQFF.

The genes are TRBV6-1 and TRBJ1-2; 7 nucleotides align to TRBD1. The CDR3 extends over 16 amino acids. J gave up 4 bases and V 3 bases, and 11 bases lay outside the gene matches. Germline assignment: CDR1 MNHNS and CDR2 SASEGT. The CDR3 region has the DNA TGTGCCAGCAGTGATCCTAAGGGGGCCTCAACCTATGGCTACACCTTC. This encodes CASSDPKGASTYGYTF.

The chain couples TRBV28 to TRBJ2-1, with D possibly being TRBD2 (6 bases). Trimming cost V 7 bases and J 7 bases, with 20 bases left between them. Germline V CDR1 and CDR2: MDHEN, SYDVKM. This CDR3 comprises 15 residues. The CDR3 region is CASTKPGLHKNEQFF. The CDR3 DNA sequence: TGTGCCAGCACCAAACCGGGACTGCATAAAAATGAGCAGTTCTTC.

This chain links TRBV2 with TRBJ2-1; D perhaps matches TRBD1 (6 bases). Germline-derived CDR1 and CDR2 are SNHLY and FYNNEI. V lost 5 bases and J lost 8, with 13 bases in between. The CDR3 extends over 13 amino acids. The CDR3 reads CASSPYRAYEQFF. DNA for the CDR3: TGTGCCAGCAGTCCTTACAGGGCTTATGAGCAGTTCTTC.

The J gene is TRBJ2-6, the V gene TRBV7-9, with D maybe TRBD2 (5 bases). V was shortened by 2 bases and J by 2 bases, with 7 bases between the two germline ends. CDR3 length: 15 amino acids. CDR1 and CDR2 (germline): SEHNR, FQNEAQ (reference sequence). The CDR3: CASSLPGTGANVLTF. In DNA form, the CDR3 reads TGTGCCAGCAGCTTACCCGGGACTGGGGCCAACGTCCTGACTTTC.

The V call is TRBV7-3, the J call TRBJ2-3; D gene unclear. The germline V gene has CDR1 SGHTA and CDR2 FQGTGA. This CDR3 contains 13 residues. Trimming cost V 1 base and J 3 bases, with 5 bases left between them. CDR3 DNA: TGTGCCAGCAGCTTAATCGGGACAGATACGCAGTATTTT. Its translation: CASSLIGTDTQYF.

The rearrangement uses TRBV9 and TRBJ2-5, with 7 nucleotides matching TRBD2. J was trimmed by 1 base and V by 0 bases; bases with no gene match: 0. Germline CDR1 SGDLS, CDR2 YYNGEE. There are 14 residues in the CDR3. The CDR3 bases are TGTGCCAGCAGCGTAGGGGGGGGCCAAGAGACCCAGTACTTC. It is translated as CASSVGGGQETQYF.

V gene TRBV27 combines with J gene TRBJ2-2; D possibly corresponds to TRBD1 (5 bases). CDR1 and CDR2 (germline): MNHEY, SMNVEV (reference sequence). The CDR3 extends over 17 amino acids. The V end was cut by 5 bases, the J end by 4 bases, with 20 bases between. CDR3: CASSPNWGTLSTGELFF. As DNA, the CDR3 is TGTGCCAGCAGTCCAAACTGGGGCACCCTAAGCACCGGGGAGCTGTTTTTT.

The chain uses TRBV6-1 and TRBJ1-1, with 7 bases that match TRBD1. Germline V gives CDR1 MNHNS, CDR2 SASEGT. The J segment lost 1 base and the V segment lost 6 bases, leaving 2 bases of the junction unmatched. The CDR3 spans 13 residues. CDR3 sequence: CASRWTGNTEAFF. The CDR3 DNA reads TGTGCCAGCAGGTGGACAGGGAACACTGAAGCTTTCTTT.

The genes are TRBV2 and TRBJ1-5; D not resolved. V lost 11 bases, J lost 3 bases, and 17 bases lay in between. This CDR3 spans 14 amino acids. CDR1 is SNHLY, CDR2 FYNNEI, per germline. CDR3 in amino acids: CAGSAGGSNQPQHF. The CDR3 nucleotides are TGTGCCGGCTCCGCGGGAGGATCCAATCAGCCCCAGCATTTT.

This chain joins TRBV18 and TRBJ1-1; D unresolved. Germline V gene lookup returns CDR1 KGHSH and CDR2 LQKENI. The ends were cut back, 3 bases at V and 0 bases at J, with 11 bases in the middle. This CDR3 has 15 residues. CDR3 nucleotides: TGTGCCAGCTCACCTATCACAGCCTTGAACACTGAAGCTTTCTTT. It is translated as CASSPITALNTEAFF.

This rearrangement joins TRBV6-6 to TRBJ1-1, with TRBD1 identical over 10 bases. This CDR3 spans 15 amino acids. Germline CDR1 is MNHNY and CDR2 is SVGAGI (reference sequence). J was trimmed by 6 bases and V by 5 bases; bases with no gene match: 9. CDR3 amino acids: CASSKPGQGSSEAFF. The DNA of the CDR3 is TGTGCCAGCAGTAAACCGGGACAGGGGAGTTCTGAAGCTTTCTTT.

This chain uses TRBV7-3 with TRBJ1-2, with 10 bases that match TRBD1. CDR3 length: 15 amino acids. Trimming took 3 bases from V and 1 from J; bases not matched to a gene: 2. Germline V gives CDR1 SGHTA, CDR2 FQGTGA. The CDR3 sequence: CASSLGQGRNYGYTF. CDR3 bases: TGTGCCAGCAGCTTGGGACAGGGGCGTAACTATGGCTACACCTTC.

The chain recombines TRBV5-1 with TRBJ1-1; 7 nucleotides agree with TRBD1. Per germline, CDR1 SGHRS and CDR2 YFSETQ. Losses at the gene ends were 1 base for V and 2 bases for J; bases not matched to a gene: 5. There are 15 residues in the CDR3. The CDR3 bases are TGCGCCAGCAGCTTGCCGCAGGGGGATAACACTGAAGCTTTCTTT. This gives the protein CASSLPQGDNTEAFF. The variable domain in full, completed from reference TRBV5-1 and TRBJ1-1, reads KAGVTQTPRYLIKTRGQQVTLSCSPISGHRSVSWYQQTPGQGLQFLFEYFSETQRNKGNFPGRFSGRQFSNSRSEMNVSTLELGDSALYLCASSLPQGDNTEAFFGQGTRLTVV.

The gene calls are TRBV6-6 and TRBJ1-2; D is uncertain. V dropped 6 bases and J dropped 3 bases, with 11 bases sitting between them. In germline, CDR1 is MNHNY, CDR2 SVGAGI (reference sequence). The CDR3 extends over 13 amino acids. This CDR3 is CASSMDGDYGYTF. The CDR3 DNA reads TGTGCCAGCAGCATGGACGGGGACTATGGCTACACCTTC.

In this sample, this clone turned up a few times. Other DNA variants within this sample encode the same CDR3. The V call is TRBV10-3, the J call TRBJ2-1; 12 bases agree with TRBD1. Germline values: CDR1 ENHRY, CDR2 SYGVKD. The CDR3 runs to 16 residues. V gave up 0 bases and J gave up 7 bases; unmatched junction bases: 4. The CDR3, as DNA: TGTGCCATCAGTGAGTCAGGGACAGGGGGCCGGAATGAGCAGTTCTTC. Its protein is CAISESGTGGRNEQFF.

This rearrangement joins TRBV5-4 to TRBJ1-2; D possibly corresponds to TRBD1 (6 bases). The V end was cut by 5 bases, the J end by 10 bases, with 18 bases between. This CDR3 comprises 13 residues. CDR1 and CDR2 from the germline V gene are SGHNT and YYREEE (reference sequence). Here the CDR3 reads CASSTSDSSHYTF. DNA of the CDR3: TGTGCCAGCAGTACATCGGACAGTTCACACTACACCTTC.

The gene calls are TRBV7-2 and TRBJ1-3; a possible D gene is TRBD1 (5 bases). The CDR3 consists of 16 residues. Trimming pared 5 bases from V and 4 bases from J, leaving 18 bases between. Germline V CDR1 and CDR2: SGHTA, FQGNSA. In nucleotides, the CDR3 is TGTGCCAGCAGCCCTGCTGGGGGGGGAGGAGGAAACACCATATATTTT. Protein product: CASSPAGGGGGNTIYF.

This clone was detected once. This chain joins TRBV20-1 and TRBJ2-5; no definite D call. V dropped 2 bases and J dropped 3 bases, with 4 bases sitting between them. The CDR3 runs to 11 residues. The germline CDR1 and CDR2 sequences are DFQATT and SNEGSKA (reference sequence). In DNA form, the CDR3 reads TGCAGTGCTAGACAGAAAGAGACCCAGTACTTC. Translation: CSARQKETQYF.

In DNA, the CDR3 is TGTGCCAGCAGCGTAGAGGTCCCTAGCTCCTACAATGAGCAGTTCTTC. As protein: CASSVEVPSSYNEQFF. This chain uses TRBV9 with TRBJ2-1; D is unresolved. Per germline, CDR1 SGDLS and CDR2 YYNGEE. V shed 0 bases and J shed 0 bases, with 10 bases lying between them. The CDR3 is made up of 16 amino acids.

This clone came up once. The V and J genes are TRBV4-1 and TRBJ2-2, with a possible D match to TRBD2 (5 bases). The CDR3 has 15 amino acids. V gave up 0 bases and J gave up 2 bases, with 7 bases separating them. The germline CDR1 and CDR2 sequences are MGHRA and YSYEKL. CDR3 sequence (DNA): TGCGCCAGCAGCCAAGACGGAGGAAACACCGGGGAGCTGTTTTTT. Translated, it gives CASSQDGGNTGELFF.

The chain has TRBV7-2 and TRBJ1-1; TRBD1 matches at 12 bases. With 6 bases clipped from V and 5 bases from J, the junction kept 4 bases outside the gene matches. This CDR3 comprises 14 residues. CDR1 SGHTA and CDR2 FQGNSA come from the germline V gene. This CDR3 reads CASSRDRGRTEAFF. The CDR3 region has the DNA TGTGCCAGCAGTCGGGACAGGGGGCGGACTGAAGCTTTCTTT.

The chain carries TRBV30 and TRBJ2-2; possible D gene TRBD2, 5 bases. V shed 3 bases and J shed 5 bases, with 16 bases lying between them. The CDR3 extends over 15 amino acids. Germline V lookup: CDR1 GTSNPN, CDR2 SVGIG (reference sequence). The CDR3 loop is CAWSRGRTFTGELFF. The CDR3 DNA is TGTGCCTGGAGCCGGGGTCGTACCTTTACCGGGGAGCTGTTTTTT.

V usage is TRBV4-2 and J usage is TRBJ2-1; TRBD1 matches 7 bases. Trimming took 1 base from V and 8 from J; bases not matched to a gene: 5. This CDR3 spans 14 amino acids. Per germline, CDR1 LGHNA and CDR2 YNFKEQ. This chain's CDR3 is CASSQGQGQDEQFF. The CDR3 coding sequence is TGTGCCAGCAGCCAAGGACAGGGCCAGGATGAGCAGTTCTTC.

The chain carries TRBV7-2 and TRBJ2-5; D remains ambiguous. Trimming took 6 bases from V and 2 from J, leaving 13 bases between them. Germline-derived CDR1 and CDR2 are SGHTA and FQGNSA. The CDR3 runs 14 residues. The CDR3 sequence is CASSSKREQETQYF. In nucleotides, the CDR3 is TGTGCCAGCAGTTCTAAAAGAGAACAAGAGACCCAGTACTTC.